A selection of T cell receptor beta chains follows, all from one sample in a study of regulatory T cells in long-lasting Graves disease. TCRdb ran MiXCR on the multiplex PCR reads and lists one entry per CDR3 protein. The repertoire includes a few hundred thousand distinct CDR3 sequences, 16% of them detected once, and 20% to 25% sits in the top ten. This same sample was also taken into another study, of T cells in Graves' hyperthyroidism and ophthalmopathy.

Sample: peripheral blood mononuclear cells (PBMCs), taken at new diagnosis, from a patient treated with antithyroid drugs. The receptors here all came from a woman aged 18 to 35 with Graves disease. CDR3s include the opening cysteine and the closing phenylalanine or tryptophan. The D gene is left open where the match is weak. Expanded clones are given a class, and other clones once, few, many or no size at all.

TRBD1	TRBV30	many	12	TRBJ2-1	CARETGYNEQFF	TGTGCCAGGGAGACAGGGTACAATGAGCAGTTCTTC
TRBD2	TRBV6-5	many	15	TRBJ2-7	CASSSGLAVLYEQYF	TGTGCCAGCAGTTCGGGACTAGCGGTGCTCTACGAGCAGTACTTC
NA	TRBV30	many	15	TRBJ2-2	CAWRIPLLETGELFF	TGTGCCTGGAGGATACCTCTGCTAGAAACCGGGGAGCTGTTTTTT
NA	TRBV28	NA	13	TRBJ2-1	CASSLLTNNEQFF	TGTGCCAGCAGTTTATTGACTAACAATGAGCAGTTCTTC
NA	TRBV27	NA	15	TRBJ1-2	CASSIGGLSLDGYTF	TGTGCCAGCAGCATTGGAGGACTCTCCCTTGATGGCTACACCTTC
NA	TRBV28	few	14	TRBJ2-2	CASSSPGTTEELFF	TGTGCCAGCAGTTCCCCGGGTACGACCGAGGAGCTGTTTTTT
NA	TRBV7-9	many	16	TRBJ2-5	CASSLAGHSPWETQYF	TGTGCCAGCAGCTTAGCGGGACACTCACCCTGGGAGACCCAGTACTTC
NA	TRBV11-2	many	13	TRBJ2-7	CASKDTETYEQYF	TGTGCCAGCAAAGACACCGAGACCTACGAGCAGTACTTC
TRBD1	TRBV10-1	many	14	TRBJ2-1	CASSERDRENEQFF	TGCGCCAGCAGTGAGCGGGACAGGGAGAATGAGCAGTTCTTC
TRBD1	TRBV28	many	16	TRBJ2-5	CASSAPGTGGLETQYF	TGTGCCAGCAGTGCACCCGGGACAGGGGGCTTGGAGACCCAGTACTTC
NA	TRBV29-1	NA	13	TRBJ1-1	CSVQPGWNTEAFF	TGCAGCGTCCAACCCGGATGGAACACTGAAGCTTTCTTT
TRBD1	TRBV15	few	16	TRBJ2-1	CATSRRTGKAYNEQFF	TGTGCCACCAGCAGACGGACAGGGAAAGCCTACAATGAGCAGTTCTTC
TRBD2	TRBV11-2	many	19	TRBJ2-5	CASSSAGIAGPLIQETQYF	TGTGCCAGCAGCTCCGCGGGGATAGCGGGACCCCTAATACAAGAGACCCAGTACTTC
TRBD1	TRBV5-5	NA	16	TRBJ2-5	CASSSRQATGGETQYF	TGTGCCAGCAGCTCGCGACAGGCAACAGGGGGGGAGACCCAGTACTTC
TRBD1	TRBV28	many	16	TRBJ1-1	CASNPVPRGAIAEAFF	TGTGCCAGCAACCCCGTTCCCAGGGGGGCTATCGCTGAAGCTTTCTTT
TRBD2	TRBV27	many	16	TRBJ2-5	CASSSGLAEPGETQYF	TGTGCCAGCAGTTCGGGACTAGCGGAGCCGGGGGAGACCCAGTACTTC
TRBD2	TRBV12-3/TRBV12-4	NA	16	TRBJ2-1	CASSRAGLAGGPKQFF	TGTGCCAGCAGTAGGGCGGGGCTAGCGGGAGGGCCAAAGCAGTTCTTC
TRBD1	TRBV12-3/TRBV12-4	many	15	TRBJ1-2	CASSSMDRGRIGYTF	TGTGCCAGCAGTTCCATGGACAGGGGGCGGATAGGCTACACCTTC
NA	TRBV5-4	NA	15	TRBJ2-5	CASSLELTSSETQYF	TGTGCCAGCAGCTTGGAGCTTACTAGCAGTGAGACCCAGTACTTC
TRBD1	TRBV27	many	15	TRBJ2-1	CASTQRGTVYNEQFF	TGTGCCAGCACCCAACGTGGGACAGTCTACAATGAGCAGTTCTTC
TRBD2	TRBV4-1	few	14	TRBJ2-1	CASSSWTSGNEQFF	TGCGCCAGCAGCAGCTGGACTAGCGGCAATGAGCAGTTCTTC
NA	TRBV6-5	few	13	TRBJ2-1	CASSWLQYNEQFF	TGTGCCAGCAGTTGGCTTCAATACAATGAGCAGTTCTTC
TRBD2	TRBV9	NA	17	TRBJ2-1	CASSVEQGTSGNNEQFF	TGTGCCAGCAGCGTAGAACAGGGGACTAGCGGGAACAATGAGCAGTTCTTC
NA	TRBV29-1	few	12	TRBJ1-1	CSVASLTFEAFF	TGCAGCGTTGCGTCCCTGACCTTTGAAGCTTTCTTT